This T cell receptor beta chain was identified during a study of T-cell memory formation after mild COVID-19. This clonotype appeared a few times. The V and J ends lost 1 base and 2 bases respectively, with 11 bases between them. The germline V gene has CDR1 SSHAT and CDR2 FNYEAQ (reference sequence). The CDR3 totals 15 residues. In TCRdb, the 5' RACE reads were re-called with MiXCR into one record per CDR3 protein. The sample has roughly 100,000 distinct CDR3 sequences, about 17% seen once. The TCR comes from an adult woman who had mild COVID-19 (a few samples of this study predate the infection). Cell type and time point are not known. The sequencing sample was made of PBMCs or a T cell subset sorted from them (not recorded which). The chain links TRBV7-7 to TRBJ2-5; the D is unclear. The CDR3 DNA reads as TGTGCCAGCAGCTTAGGGGCGGCCAGGCAAGAGACCCAGTACTTC. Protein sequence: CASSLGAARQETQYF.